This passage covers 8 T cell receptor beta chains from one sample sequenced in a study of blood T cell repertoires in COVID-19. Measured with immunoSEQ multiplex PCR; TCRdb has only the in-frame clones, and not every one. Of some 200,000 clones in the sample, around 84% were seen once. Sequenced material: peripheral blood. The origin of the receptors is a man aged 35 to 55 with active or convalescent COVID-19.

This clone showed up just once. CDR3 loop: CASSSPLGGGSTDTQYF. CDR3 DNA: TGTGCCAGCAGCTCGCCCCTGGGGGGGGGAAGCACAGATACGCAGTATTTT. The genes are TRBV9 and TRBJ2-3; 7 bases fit TRBD2. The V gene end was trimmed by 4 bases and the J gene end by 0 bases; junction bases not matched to a gene: 11. The CDR3 loop spans 17 amino acids. Germline V CDR1 and CDR2: SGDLS, YYNGEE. Based on the CDR3 plus reference TRBV9 and TRBJ2-3, the full variable domain is DSGVTQTPKHLITATGQRVTLRCSPRSGDLSVYWYQQSLDQGLQFLIQYYNGEERAKGNILERFSAQQFPDLHSELNLSSLELGDSALYFCASSSPLGGGSTDTQYFGPGTRLTVL.

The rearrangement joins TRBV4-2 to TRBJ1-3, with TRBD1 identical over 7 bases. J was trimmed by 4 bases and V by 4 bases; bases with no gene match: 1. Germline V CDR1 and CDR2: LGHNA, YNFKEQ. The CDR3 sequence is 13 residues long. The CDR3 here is CASSRGQGNTIYF. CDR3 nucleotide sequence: TGTGCCAGCAGCCGGGGACAGGGAAACACCATATATTTT.

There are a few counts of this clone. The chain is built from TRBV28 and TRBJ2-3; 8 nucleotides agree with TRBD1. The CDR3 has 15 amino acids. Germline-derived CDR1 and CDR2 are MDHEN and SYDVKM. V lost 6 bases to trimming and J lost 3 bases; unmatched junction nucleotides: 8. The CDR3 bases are TGTGCCAGCAGCCGCCGGGACAGGATAACAGATACGCAGTATTTT. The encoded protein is CASSRRDRITDTQYF.

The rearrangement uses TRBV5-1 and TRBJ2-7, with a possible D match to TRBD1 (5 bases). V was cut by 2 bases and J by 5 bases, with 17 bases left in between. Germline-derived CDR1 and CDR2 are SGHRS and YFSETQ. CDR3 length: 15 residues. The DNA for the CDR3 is TGCGCCAGCAGCTTAACAGGCCCATTGGTGGACGAGCAGTACTTC. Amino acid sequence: CASSLTGPLVDEQYF.

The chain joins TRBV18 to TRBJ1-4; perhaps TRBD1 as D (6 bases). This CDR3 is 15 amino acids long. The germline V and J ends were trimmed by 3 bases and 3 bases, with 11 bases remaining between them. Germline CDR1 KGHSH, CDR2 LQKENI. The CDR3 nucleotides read TGTGCCAGCTCACCTCAGGGGTCCGCTAATGAAAAACTGTTTTTT. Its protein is CASSPQGSANEKLFF.

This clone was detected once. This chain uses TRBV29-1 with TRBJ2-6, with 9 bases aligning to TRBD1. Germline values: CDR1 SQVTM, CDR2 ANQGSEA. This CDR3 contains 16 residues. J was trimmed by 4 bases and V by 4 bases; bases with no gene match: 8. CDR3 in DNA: TGCAGCGTTGCGGGACAGGGTGTTAGAGGGGCCAACGTCCTGACTTTC. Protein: CSVAGQGVRGANVLTF.

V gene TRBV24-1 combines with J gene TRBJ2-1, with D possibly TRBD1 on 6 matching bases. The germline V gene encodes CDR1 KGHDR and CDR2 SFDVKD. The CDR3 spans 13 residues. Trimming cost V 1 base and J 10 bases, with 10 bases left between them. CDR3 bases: TGTGCCACCAGTGATTTCCCTGGACAGGAGCAGTTCTTC. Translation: CATSDFPGQEQFF.

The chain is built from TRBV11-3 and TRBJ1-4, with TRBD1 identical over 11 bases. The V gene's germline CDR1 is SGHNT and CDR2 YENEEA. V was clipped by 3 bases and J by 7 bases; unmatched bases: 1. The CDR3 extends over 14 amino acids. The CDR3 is CASSFGTGGEKLFF. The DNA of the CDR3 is TGTGCCAGCAGCTTCGGGACAGGGGGTGAAAAACTGTTTTTT.